This is a list of T cell receptor beta chains from one sample in a study of cytomegalovirus exposure and HLA in healthy donors. The repertoire was sequenced with immunoSEQ multiplex PCR; TCRdb's copy has only in-frame clones and lacks some. Of 220,000 or so clones listed, less than 85% were seen once; the top ten hold around 5.6%. The sequenced sample consisted of PBMCs. These receptors came from a young woman in good health and CMV-seronegative. Each CDR3 is given with its conserved first and last residue.

TRBJ1-1,TRBV7-6,CASSPQEATEAFF
TRBJ2-2,TRBV30,CAWSIGTGSTGELFF
TRBJ1-4,TRBV6-1,CATGGRGNEKLFF
TRBJ1-5,TRBV30,CAWSVDSDQPQHF
TRBJ1-1,TRBV5-6,CASRGSTGLWTEAFF
TRBJ2-7,TRBV5-1,CASSLAGREGRYEQYF
TRBJ2-5,TRBV27,CASRDRGRKETQYF
TRBJ2-1,TRBV5-1,CASSKGVNEQFF
TRBJ2-7,TRBV4-1,CASSQNSYSGSAYEQYF
TRBJ2-5,TRBV18,CASSPSASTQETQYF